Sequencing of this TCR beta chain was carried out in a study of CD8+CD57+ T cells in acquired aplastic anemia. Study-level information: Sorted cells (CD4+ and CD8+) yielded DNA amounts that averaged about 3.1 ug. Study findings and constraints: Any difference that existed in CD8+ Simpson's diversity between patients and controls was not significant.

Whoever was chosen for sequencing had shown CD8+CD57+ cell expansion by flow cytometry. Blood samples were obtained from patients who had received no prior therapy. Germline assignment: CDR1 MDHEN and CDR2 SYDVKM. The CDR3 runs to 17 residues. V shed 4 bases and J 4 bases; nucleotides not matched to a gene: 13. Using genomic DNA as the template, TCR beta VDJ and CDR3 profiling was carried out. TCRdb re-called the reads through MiXCR, storing one row per CDR3 protein. The sample has around 500,000 distinct CDR3 sequences, less than 35% seen once. On this clonotype: Its cognate antigen is unknown.

The chain recombines TRBV28 with TRBJ2-1, with 7 bases matching TRBD1. This clonotype was obtained from a human donor with aplastic anemia. The sequenced sample was sorted CD4+, CD8+, or CD8+CD57+ T cells (not recorded which) from PBMCs. This CDR3 is CASSSHQTGNFYNEQFF. The CDR3 bases are TGTGCCAGCAGTTCCCATCAGACAGGGAATTTTTACAATGAGCAGTTCTTC.